This T cell receptor (beta chain) was found in a study of post-analysis software for immune sequencing data. Unique molecular identifiers featured in each of the TCR beta cDNA libraries. Researchers reported roughly 510,000 cDNA molecules coming from about 1 to 10 million T cells. TCRdb re-called the PCR reads with MiXCR, one entry per CDR3 protein. The sample has about 540,000 distinct CDR3 sequences; around 34% are singletons. The CDR3 sequence is 16 residues long. The V end was cut by 0 bases, the J end by 4 bases, with 13 bases between. Germline V gene lookup returns CDR1 SGHKS and CDR2 YYEKEE (reference sequence). Concerning this clonotype itself: Its specificity is unknown.

Study-level findings and limits: A few TRBV segments occurring more often in patients than controls included TRBV5-6, TRBV5-1 and TRBV20-1. A significant reduction in normalized Chao1 diversity was observed in multiple sclerosis patients versus controls.

The sequenced sample was blood. The TCR originated in a girl aged 2 to 17 with multiple sclerosis. The rearrangement joins TRBV5-5 to TRBJ2-2; perhaps TRBD1 as D (5 bases). The CDR3 region is CASSLVWQGATGELFF. The CDR3 DNA reads as TGTGCCAGCAGCTTGGTATGGCAGGGTGCCACCGGGGAGCTGTTTTTT.